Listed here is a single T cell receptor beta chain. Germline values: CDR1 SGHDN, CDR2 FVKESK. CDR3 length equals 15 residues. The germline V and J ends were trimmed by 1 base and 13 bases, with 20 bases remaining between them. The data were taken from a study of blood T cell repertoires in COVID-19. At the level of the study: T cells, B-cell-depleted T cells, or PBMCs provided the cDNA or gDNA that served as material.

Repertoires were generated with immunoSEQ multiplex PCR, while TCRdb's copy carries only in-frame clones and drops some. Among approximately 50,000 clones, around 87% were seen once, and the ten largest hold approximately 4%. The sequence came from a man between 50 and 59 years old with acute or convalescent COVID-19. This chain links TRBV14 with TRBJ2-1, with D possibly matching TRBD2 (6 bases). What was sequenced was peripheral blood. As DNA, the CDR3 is TGTGCCAGCAGCCAAGGAGCACTAGCCCGAAGGGCCCAGTTCTTC. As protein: CASSQGALARRAQFF.